The 5 T cell receptor beta chains presented below share a single source sample, sequenced in a study of CD8+CD57+ T cells in acquired aplastic anemia. CDR3 and TCR beta VDJ profiling relied on a genomic DNA template. In TCRdb, the reads were re-called with MiXCR into one record per CDR3 protein. The repertoire holds 200,000 to 250,000 distinct CDR3 sequences, with less than 75% as singletons. Only patients with CD8+CD57+ cell expansion on flow cytometry were chosen for sequencing. Input material: sorted CD4+, CD8+, or CD8+CD57+ T cells (not recorded which) from PBMCs. The receptors come from a human donor with aplastic anemia.

This clonotype has ten or more counts. This rearrangement joins TRBV11-2 to TRBJ1-4; tentatively, D is TRBD1 (5 bases). This CDR3 spans 14 amino acids. In germline, CDR1 is SGHAT, CDR2 FQNNGV. The V end lost 2 bases, the J end lost 5 bases, and 9 bases lay between the germline ends. This CDR3 reads CASSLLGGNEKLFF. The CDR3 bases are TGTGCCAGCAGCTTACTGGGGGGGAATGAAAAACTGTTTTTT.

The V gene is TRBV2, the J gene TRBJ1-5; perhaps TRBD1 as D (5 bases). The V end lost 1 base, the J end lost 3 bases, and 7 bases lay between the germline ends. Germline V gene lookup returns CDR1 SNHLY and CDR2 FYNNEI. The CDR3 is made up of 14 amino acids. CDR3 loop: CASSEETDNQPQHF. For the CDR3, the DNA is TGTGCCAGCAGTGAAGAGACAGACAATCAGCCCCAGCATTTT.

This chain connects TRBV7-9 to TRBJ2-6; 10 nucleotides agree with TRBD1. V lost 6 bases to trimming and J lost 0 bases; unmatched junction nucleotides: 8. CDR3 length: 18 amino acids. From germline, CDR1 is SEHNR and CDR2 FQNEAQ (reference sequence). This CDR3 is CASSKWTGGSSGANVLTF. The CDR3 coding sequence is TGTGCCAGCAGTAAGTGGACAGGGGGGAGCTCTGGGGCCAACGTCCTGACTTTC. Full variable domain (missing parts from reference TRBV7-9 and TRBJ2-6): DTGVSQNPRHKITKRGQNVTFRCDPISEHNRLYWYRQTLGQGPEFLTYFQNEAQLEKSRLLSDRFSAERPKGSFSTLEIQRTEQGDSAMYLCASSKWTGGSSGANVLTFGAGSRLTVL.

This clonotype appeared a few times. This clone may be a read error of a much larger clone one base away. This rearrangement joins TRBV12-3 or TRBV12-4 to TRBJ1-2; TRBD1 matches at 9 bases. The CDR3 totals 15 residues. Trimming cost V 7 bases and J 4 bases; bases outside gene matches: 10. Written as DNA, the CDR3 is TGTGCCAGCAAAGCACCGGGACAGGGACTCTATGGCTACACCTTC. It encodes CASKAPGQGLYGYTF.

This clonotype was seen repeatedly, ten times or more. The V and J genes are TRBV12-5 and TRBJ2-7; tentative D call: TRBD1 (5 bases). Germline V gene lookup returns CDR1 LGHNT and CDR2 FRNRAP. The length of the CDR3 is 16 residues. The V end lost 3 bases, the J end lost 2 bases, and 17 bases lay between the germline ends. The CDR3 loop reads CASGFSTHGHTYEQYF. CDR3 nucleotides: TGTGCTAGTGGTTTCTCCACCCACGGACATACCTACGAGCAGTACTTC. Using reference TRBV12-5 and TRBJ2-7 for the parts outside the CDR3, the full variable domain is DARVTQTPRHKVTEMGQEVTMRCQPILGHNTVFWYRQTMMQGLELLAYFRNRAPLDDSGMPKDRFSAEMPDATLATLKIQPSEPRDSAVYFCASGFSTHGHTYEQYFGPGTRLTVT.